This record covers a single TCR beta chain. Some clones are missing from TCRdb's copy, which holds only in-frame ones; the method was immunoSEQ multiplex PCR. The sample lists 75,000 to 95,000 clones; more than 90% were seen once. The entry originates in a study of T cell changes during pregnancy in multiple sclerosis. The CDR3 sequence is 18 residues long. Trimming removed 0 bases from V and 5 bases from J, with 22 bases in between. In germline, CDR1 is SGHAT, CDR2 FQNNGV. The chain has TRBV11-2 and TRBJ1-2; the D gene is possibly TRBD1 (5 bases). This specimen was peripheral blood, taken in the first trimester of pregnancy. This TCR came from a female donor with multiple sclerosis, enrolled in a pregnancy study. The DNA for the CDR3 is TGTGCCAGCAGCTTAGATCAAGGGACCTCCGGGAGGTATTATGGCTACACCTTC. As protein: CASSLDQGTSGRYYGYTF.